These 9 T cell receptor beta chains originate from one sample sequenced in a study of blood T cell repertoires in COVID-19. The assay was immunoSEQ multiplex PCR, and TCRdb's table has in-frame clones only and misses some. The table includes approximately 200,000 clones, less than 85% detected once. Sequencing input: PBMCs or T cells enriched from blood (not recorded which). These receptors came from a woman aged 30 to 39 who had recovered from COVID-19.

The chain has TRBV5-5 and TRBJ1-3; D is perhaps TRBD1 (6 bases). Trimming removed 3 bases from V and 3 bases from J, with 16 bases in between. The CDR3 contains 16 residues. Germline values: CDR1 SGHKS, CDR2 YYEKEE (reference sequence). The CDR3 loop reads CASSSLTGGFGNTIYF. As DNA, the CDR3 is TGTGCCAGCAGCTCCCTGACAGGTGGATTTGGAAACACCATATATTTT.

This clone appeared a single time. The genes are TRBV7-8 and TRBJ2-5; 14 nucleotides agree with TRBD2. The CDR3 is 15 amino acids. Germline V gene lookup returns CDR1 SGHVS and CDR2 FQNEAQ. The V segment lost 3 bases and the J segment 5 bases; nucleotides outside the gene matches: 2. CDR3 sequence reads: CASSFWTSGGETQYF. CDR3 DNA sequence: TGTGCCAGCAGCTTCTGGACTAGCGGGGGGGAGACCCAGTACTTC.

This chain connects TRBV19 to TRBJ1-2, with D possibly matching TRBD1 (5 bases). The CDR3 totals 12 residues. Germline values: CDR1 LNHDA, CDR2 SQIVND (reference sequence). The ends were cut back, 2 bases at V and 7 bases at J, with 8 bases in the middle. CDR3 amino acids: CASSITGGGYTF. CDR3 DNA sequence: TGTGCCAGTAGTATAACAGGCGGTGGCTACACCTTC.

This sequence joins TRBV28 and TRBJ2-1; possibly TRBD2 for D (6 bases). The V end was cut by 2 bases, the J end by 10 bases, with 9 bases between. The CDR3 extends over 12 amino acids. Looked up from germline, CDR1 is MDHEN and CDR2 is SYDVKM. The CDR3 protein is CASSLRREEQFF. CDR3 bases: TGTGCCAGCAGTTTACGGCGGGAAGAGCAGTTCTTC.

The V and J genes are TRBV7-9 and TRBJ2-5; tentative D call: TRBD2 (6 bases). Trimming left V 1 base short and J 0 bases short, with 9 bases between. The CDR3 has 15 residues. Germline-derived CDR1 and CDR2 are SEHNR and FQNEAQ (reference sequence). The CDR3 DNA is TGTGCCAGCAGCTTAGGGGGACTCAACCAAGAGACCCAGTACTTC. It is translated as CASSLGGLNQETQYF.

V gene TRBV19 combines with J gene TRBJ1-6, with D tentatively TRBD1 (5 bases). This CDR3 is built from 20 residues. Germline V CDR1 and CDR2: LNHDA, SQIVND (reference sequence). The V end lost 3 bases, the J end lost 1 base, and 22 bases lay between the germline ends. DNA for the CDR3: TGTGCCAGTAGTATTGCCCCGGGGGGACCAAGTAAATCCTATAATTCACCCCTCCACTTT. Its protein is CASSIAPGGPSKSYNSPLHF.

The chain carries TRBV7-6 and TRBJ2-1, with D possibly TRBD2 on 7 matching bases. Trimming removed 5 bases from V and 7 bases from J, with 15 bases in between. Looked up from germline, CDR1 is SGHVS and CDR2 is FNYEAQ. The CDR3 contains 14 residues. CDR3 loop: CASSLGGLGNEQFF. CDR3 nucleotides: TGTGCCAGCAGCCTGGGGGGGCTGGGTAATGAGCAGTTCTTC.

The genes are TRBV6-5 and TRBJ1-1, with D hard to call. Germline assignment: CDR1 MNHEY and CDR2 SVGAGI. This CDR3 spans 11 amino acids. V was cut by 6 bases and J by 8 bases, with 10 bases left in between. CDR3 residues: CASSLGNEAFF. The CDR3, as DNA: TGTGCCAGCAGCCTCGGGAACGAAGCTTTCTTT.

This clone is a singleton in its sample. The J gene is TRBJ2-7, the V gene TRBV7-8; the D gene is possibly TRBD1 (5 bases). V shed 5 bases and J shed 5 bases, with 10 bases lying between them. The germline V gene encodes CDR1 SGHVS and CDR2 FQNEAQ. This CDR3 has 12 amino acids. This CDR3 is CASSHEGDEQYF. Here the CDR3 DNA reads TGTGCCAGCAGCCACGAAGGGGACGAGCAGTACTTC.